The TCR beta chain described here comes from a study of cytomegalovirus exposure and HLA in healthy donors. Germline V gene data show CDR1 as MDHEN and CDR2 as SYDVKM. The V gene lost 2 bases and the J gene lost 1 base, with 2 bases spanning the gap. This CDR3 is 13 amino acids long. The PCR was carried out with 60 Vbeta primers and 13 Jbeta primers. Sequencing was performed with immunoSEQ multiplex PCR; in TCRdb, only in-frame clones are kept and a portion is missing. The top ten hold approximately 1% of the sample, which has 130,000 to 150,000 clones, under 85% seen once. The study's findings and limits: A few CMV-associated chains proved CMV antigen-specific in vitro.

Worth noting for this clone: Its antigen remains unknown.

This chain uses TRBV28 with TRBJ1-4; D uncertain. The material sequenced was PBMCs. This TCR was recovered from a man younger than 35 in good health and CMV-seronegative. In nucleotides, the CDR3 is TGTGCCAGCAGTTTACAAACTAATGAAAAACTGTTTTTT. Translating it yields CASSLQTNEKLFF.